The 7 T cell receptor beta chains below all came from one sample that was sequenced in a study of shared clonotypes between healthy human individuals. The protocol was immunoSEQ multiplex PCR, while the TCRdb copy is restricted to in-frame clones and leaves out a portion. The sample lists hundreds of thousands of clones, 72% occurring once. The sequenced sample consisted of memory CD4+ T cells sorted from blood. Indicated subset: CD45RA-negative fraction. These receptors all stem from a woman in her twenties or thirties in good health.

The CDR3 protein is CASRTGTGVYNEQFF. CDR3 DNA: TGTGCCAGCAGGACCGGGACAGGGGTCTACAATGAGCAGTTCTTC. The J gene is TRBJ2-1, the V gene TRBV28, with TRBD1 matching over 10 bases. The germline V gene encodes CDR1 MDHEN and CDR2 SYDVKM. This CDR3 has 15 residues. J lost 3 bases, V lost 6 bases, and 5 bases had no gene match.

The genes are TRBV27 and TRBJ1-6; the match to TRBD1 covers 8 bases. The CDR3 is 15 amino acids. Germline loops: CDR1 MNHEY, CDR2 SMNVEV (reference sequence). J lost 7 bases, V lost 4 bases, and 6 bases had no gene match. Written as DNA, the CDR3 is TGTGCCAGCAGTTCCTGGACAGGGACCAATTCACCCCTCCACTTT. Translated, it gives CASSSWTGTNSPLHF.

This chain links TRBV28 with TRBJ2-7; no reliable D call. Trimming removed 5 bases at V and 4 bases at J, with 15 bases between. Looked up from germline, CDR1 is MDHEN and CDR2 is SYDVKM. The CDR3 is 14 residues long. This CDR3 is CASSRLLIGYEQYF. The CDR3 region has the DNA TGTGCCAGCAGTCGATTATTAATAGGGTACGAGCAGTACTTC. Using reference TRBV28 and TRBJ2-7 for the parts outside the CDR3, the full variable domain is DVKVTQSSRYLVKRTGEKVFLECVQDMDHENMFWYRQDPGLGLRLIYFSYDVKMKEKGDIPEGYSVSREKKERFSLILESASTNQTSMYLCASSRLLIGYEQYFGPGTRLTVT.

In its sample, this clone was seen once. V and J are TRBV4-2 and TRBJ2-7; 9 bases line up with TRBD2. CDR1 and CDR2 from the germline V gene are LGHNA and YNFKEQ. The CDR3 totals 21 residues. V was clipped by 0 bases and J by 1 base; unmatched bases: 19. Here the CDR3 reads CASSQDRRSRLAGRLSYEQYF. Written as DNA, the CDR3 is TGTGCCAGCAGCCAAGATAGGAGAAGTCGGCTAGCGGGGAGGCTATCCTACGAGCAGTACTTC.

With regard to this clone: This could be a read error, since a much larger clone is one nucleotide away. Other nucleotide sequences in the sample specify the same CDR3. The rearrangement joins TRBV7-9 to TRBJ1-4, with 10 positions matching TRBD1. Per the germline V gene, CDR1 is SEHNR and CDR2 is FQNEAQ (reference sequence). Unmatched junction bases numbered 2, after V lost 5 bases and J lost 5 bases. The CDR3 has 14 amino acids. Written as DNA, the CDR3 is TGTGCCAGCAGCCGGGGACAGGGGAATGAAAAACTGTTTTTT. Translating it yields CASSRGQGNEKLFF.

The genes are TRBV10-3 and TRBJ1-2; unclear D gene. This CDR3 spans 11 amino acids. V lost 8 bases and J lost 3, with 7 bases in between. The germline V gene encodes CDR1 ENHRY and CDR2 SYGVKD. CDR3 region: CAIRAYYGYTF. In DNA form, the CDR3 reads TGTGCCATCCGGGCGTACTATGGCTACACCTTC.

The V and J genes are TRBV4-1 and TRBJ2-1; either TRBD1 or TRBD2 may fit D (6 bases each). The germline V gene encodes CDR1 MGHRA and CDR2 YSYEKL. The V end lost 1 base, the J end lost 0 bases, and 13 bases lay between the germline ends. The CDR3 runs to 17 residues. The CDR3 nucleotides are TGCGCCAGCAGCCAAGGCGGTCGGGGGCGCTCCTACAATGAGCAGTTCTTC. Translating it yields CASSQGGRGRSYNEQFF.